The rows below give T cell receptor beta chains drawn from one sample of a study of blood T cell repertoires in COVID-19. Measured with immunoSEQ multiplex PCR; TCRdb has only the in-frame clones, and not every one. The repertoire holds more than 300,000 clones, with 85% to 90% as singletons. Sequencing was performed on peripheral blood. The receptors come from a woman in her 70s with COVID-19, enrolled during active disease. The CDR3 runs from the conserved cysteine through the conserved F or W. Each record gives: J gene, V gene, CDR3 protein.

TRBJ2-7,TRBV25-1,CASSERQGFHYEQYF
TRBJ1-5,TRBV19,CASRDRENQPQHF
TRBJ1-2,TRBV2,CASSFSQGAPYGYTF
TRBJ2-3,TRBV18,CASSRIPSGGTDTQYF
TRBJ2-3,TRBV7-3,CASSQRASPDTQYF
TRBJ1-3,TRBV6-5,CASSYDSTGNTIYF
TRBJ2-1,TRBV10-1,CASGPLAGGVDEQFF
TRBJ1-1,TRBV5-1,CASRRQGDTEAFF
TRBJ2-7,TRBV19,CASSIGLAGYEQYF
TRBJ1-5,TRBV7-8,CASSASTNQPQHF
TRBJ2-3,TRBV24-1,CATSDPYGLAGGDTQYF
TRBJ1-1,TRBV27,CASSRQLGLQAFF
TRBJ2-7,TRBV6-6,CASSLLEPHEQYF
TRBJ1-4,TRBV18,CASSPSQGSPTNEKLFF
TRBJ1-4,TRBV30,CAWSVGQGASTNEKLFF
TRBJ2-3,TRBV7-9,CASSPGLGVTDTQYF
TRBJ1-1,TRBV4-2,CASSHHRFISTTNGKNTEAFF
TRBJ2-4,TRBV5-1,CASSLGSQNIQYF
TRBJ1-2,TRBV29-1,CSVEPGDQLVYGYTF
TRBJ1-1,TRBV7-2,CASSLDPLDTEAFF
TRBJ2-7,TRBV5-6,CASSHTPSYEQYF
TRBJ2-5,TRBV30,CAWSILQETQYF
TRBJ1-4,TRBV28,CASSLRRGGEKLFF
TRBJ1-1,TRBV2,CASRAGIEAFF
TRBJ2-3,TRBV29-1,CSGDMGQSRDTQYF
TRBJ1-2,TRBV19,CASSIIRGTGPNYGYTF
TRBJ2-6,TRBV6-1,CASSVSGHSSGANVLTF
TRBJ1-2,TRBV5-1,CASSLVAGNYGYTF
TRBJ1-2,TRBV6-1,CASSERWGEGGDYGYTF
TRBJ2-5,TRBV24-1,CATSDPRQFQETQYF
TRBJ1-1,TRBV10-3,CAIGGTGPNTEAFF
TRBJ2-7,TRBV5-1,CASSHGQLYEQYF
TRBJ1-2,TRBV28,CASSLQAGLYGYTF
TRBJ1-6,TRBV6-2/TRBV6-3,CASSFYSGYNSPLHF
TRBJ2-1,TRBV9,CASSVGPSGGGEQFF
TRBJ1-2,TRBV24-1,CATSDWTDDGYTF
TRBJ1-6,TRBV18,CASSRFEASSYNSPLHF
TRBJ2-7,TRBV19,CASSISDRGDEQYF
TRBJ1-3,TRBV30,CARQLRQGFSGNTIYF
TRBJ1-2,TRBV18,CASSPQTGGVNYGYTF
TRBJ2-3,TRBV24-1,CATSDPRQGGDTQYF
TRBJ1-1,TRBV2,CASRVGPSEAFF
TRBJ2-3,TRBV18,CASSPRTGGTDTQYF
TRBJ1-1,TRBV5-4,CASSLPPVPEAFF